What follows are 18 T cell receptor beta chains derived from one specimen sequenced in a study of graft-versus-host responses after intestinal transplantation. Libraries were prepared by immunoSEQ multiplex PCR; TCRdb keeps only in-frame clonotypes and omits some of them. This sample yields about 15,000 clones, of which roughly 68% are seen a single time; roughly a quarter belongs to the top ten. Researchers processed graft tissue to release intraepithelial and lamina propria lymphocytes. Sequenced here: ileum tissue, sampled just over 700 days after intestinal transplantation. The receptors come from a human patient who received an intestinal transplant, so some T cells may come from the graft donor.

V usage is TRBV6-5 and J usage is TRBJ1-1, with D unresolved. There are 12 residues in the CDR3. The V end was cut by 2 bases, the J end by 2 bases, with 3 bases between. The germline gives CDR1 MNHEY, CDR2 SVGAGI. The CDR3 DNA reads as TGTGCCAGCAGTTACAAAAACACTGAAGCTTTCTTT. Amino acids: CASSYKNTEAFF.

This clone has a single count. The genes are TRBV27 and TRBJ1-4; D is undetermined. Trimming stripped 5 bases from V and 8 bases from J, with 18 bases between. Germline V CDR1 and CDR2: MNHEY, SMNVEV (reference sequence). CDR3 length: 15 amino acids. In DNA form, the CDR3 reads TGTGCCAGCAGTCCGCGGACTCTGGGTGGGGAAAAACTGTTTTTT. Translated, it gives CASSPRTLGGEKLFF. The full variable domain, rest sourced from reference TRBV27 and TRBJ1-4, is EAQVTQNPRYLITVTGKKLTVTCSQNMNHEYMSWYRQDPGLGLRQIYYSMNVEVTDKGDVPEGYKVSRKEKRNFPLILESPSPNQTSLYFCASSPRTLGGEKLFFGSGTQLSVL.

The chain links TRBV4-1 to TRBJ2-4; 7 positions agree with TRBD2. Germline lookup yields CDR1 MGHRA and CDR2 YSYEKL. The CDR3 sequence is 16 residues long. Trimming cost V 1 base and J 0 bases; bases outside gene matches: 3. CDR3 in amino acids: CASSQVASGAKNIQYF. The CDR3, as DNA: TGCGCCAGCAGCCAAGTGGCTAGCGGAGCCAAAAACATTCAGTACTTC.

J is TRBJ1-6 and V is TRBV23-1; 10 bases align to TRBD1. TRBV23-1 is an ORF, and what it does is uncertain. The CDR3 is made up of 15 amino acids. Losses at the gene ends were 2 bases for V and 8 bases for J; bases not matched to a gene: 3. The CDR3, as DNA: TGCGCCAGCAGTCAAACCGGGACAGGGGATTCACCCCTCCACTTT. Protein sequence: CASSQTGTGDSPLHF.

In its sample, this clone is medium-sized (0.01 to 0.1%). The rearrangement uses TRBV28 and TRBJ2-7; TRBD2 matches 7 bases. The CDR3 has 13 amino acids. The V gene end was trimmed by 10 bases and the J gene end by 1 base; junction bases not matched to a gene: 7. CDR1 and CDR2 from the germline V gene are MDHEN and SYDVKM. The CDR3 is CATLAGESYEQYF. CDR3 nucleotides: TGTGCCACCCTGGCGGGAGAGTCCTACGAGCAGTACTTC.

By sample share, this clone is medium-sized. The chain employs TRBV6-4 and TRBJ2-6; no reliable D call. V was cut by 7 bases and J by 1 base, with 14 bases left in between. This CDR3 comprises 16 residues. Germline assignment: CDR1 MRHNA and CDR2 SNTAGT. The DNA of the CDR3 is TGTGCCAGCATCACGAATTGGGCTTCTGGGGCCAACGTCCTGACTTTC. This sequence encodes CASITNWASGANVLTF.

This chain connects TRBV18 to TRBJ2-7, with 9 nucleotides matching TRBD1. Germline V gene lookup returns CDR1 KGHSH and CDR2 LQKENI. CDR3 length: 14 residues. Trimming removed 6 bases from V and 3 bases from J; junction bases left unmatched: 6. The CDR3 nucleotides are TGTGCCAGCTCGCCGGACAGGGGAAACTACGAGCAGTACTTC. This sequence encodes CASSPDRGNYEQYF.

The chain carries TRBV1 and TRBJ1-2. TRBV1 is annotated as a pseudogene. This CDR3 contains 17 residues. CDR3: CTSSMYGLCEKTYGYTF. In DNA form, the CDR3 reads TGCACCAGCAGTATGTATGGTTTATGCGAAAAGACCTATGGCTACACCTTC.

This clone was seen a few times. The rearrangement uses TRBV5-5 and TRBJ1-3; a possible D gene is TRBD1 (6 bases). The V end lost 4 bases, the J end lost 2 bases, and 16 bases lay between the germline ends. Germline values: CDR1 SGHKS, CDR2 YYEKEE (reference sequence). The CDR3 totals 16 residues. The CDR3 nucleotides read TGTGCCAGCAGCCAGAGGACAGACCGGACTGGAAACACCATATATTTT. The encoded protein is CASSQRTDRTGNTIYF.

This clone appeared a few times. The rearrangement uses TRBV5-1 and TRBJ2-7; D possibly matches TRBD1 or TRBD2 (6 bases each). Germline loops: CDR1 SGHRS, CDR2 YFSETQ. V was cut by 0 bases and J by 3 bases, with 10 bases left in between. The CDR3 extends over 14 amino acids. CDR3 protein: CASSLEGGYYEQYF. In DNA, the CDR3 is TGCGCCAGCAGCTTGGAGGGGGGCTACTACGAGCAGTACTTC. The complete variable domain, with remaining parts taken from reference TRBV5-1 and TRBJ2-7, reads KAGVTQTPRYLIKTRGQQVTLSCSPISGHRSVSWYQQTPGQGLQFLFEYFSETQRNKGNFPGRFSGRQFSNSRSEMNVSTLELGDSALYLCASSLEGGYYEQYFGPGTRLTVT.

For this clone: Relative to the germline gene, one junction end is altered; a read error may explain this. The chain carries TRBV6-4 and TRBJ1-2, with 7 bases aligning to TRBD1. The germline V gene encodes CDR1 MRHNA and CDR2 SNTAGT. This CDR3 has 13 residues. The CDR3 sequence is CAGSADRVYGYTF. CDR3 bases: TGTGCCGGCAGTGCCGACAGGGTTTATGGCTACACCTTC.

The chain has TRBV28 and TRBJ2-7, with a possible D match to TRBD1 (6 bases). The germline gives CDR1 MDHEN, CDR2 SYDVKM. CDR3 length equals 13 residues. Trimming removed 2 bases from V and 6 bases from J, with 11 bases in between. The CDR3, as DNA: TGTGCCAGCAGTTTAACAGGGCCGGCCGAGCAGTACTTC. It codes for CASSLTGPAEQYF.

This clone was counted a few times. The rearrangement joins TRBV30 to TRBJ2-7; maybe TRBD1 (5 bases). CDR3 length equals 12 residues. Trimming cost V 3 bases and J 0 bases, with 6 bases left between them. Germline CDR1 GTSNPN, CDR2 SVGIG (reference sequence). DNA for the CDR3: TGTGCCTGGAGAGGGGTCTCCTACGAGCAGTACTTC. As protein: CAWRGVSYEQYF. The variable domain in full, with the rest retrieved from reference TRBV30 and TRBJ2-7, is SQTIHQWPATLVQPVGSPLSLECTVEGTSNPNLYWYRQAAGRGLQLLFYSVGIGQISSEVPQNLSASRPQDRQFILSSKKLLLSDSGFYLCAWRGVSYEQYFGPGTRLTVT.

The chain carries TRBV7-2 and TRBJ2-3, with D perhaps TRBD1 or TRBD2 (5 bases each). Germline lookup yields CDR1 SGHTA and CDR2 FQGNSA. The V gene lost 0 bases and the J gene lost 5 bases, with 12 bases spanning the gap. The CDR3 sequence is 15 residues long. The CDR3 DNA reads TGTGCCAGCAGCTTAGCGCTTGGTGGGGGAGATACGCAGTATTTT. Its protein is CASSLALGGGDTQYF.

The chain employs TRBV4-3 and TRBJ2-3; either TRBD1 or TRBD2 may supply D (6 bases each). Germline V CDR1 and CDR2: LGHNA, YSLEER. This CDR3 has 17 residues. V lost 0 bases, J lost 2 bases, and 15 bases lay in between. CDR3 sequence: CASSQEGGGLITDTQYF. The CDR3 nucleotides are TGCGCCAGCAGCCAAGAAGGAGGGGGTTTAATCACAGATACGCAGTATTTT.

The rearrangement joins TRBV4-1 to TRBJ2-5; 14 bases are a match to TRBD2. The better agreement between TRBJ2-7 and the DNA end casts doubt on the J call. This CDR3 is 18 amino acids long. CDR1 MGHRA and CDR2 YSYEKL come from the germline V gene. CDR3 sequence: CASSQVVGTSGSPYEQYF. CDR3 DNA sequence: TGCGCCAGCAGCCAAGTAGTCGGGACTAGCGGGAGTCCCTACGAGCAGTACTTC.

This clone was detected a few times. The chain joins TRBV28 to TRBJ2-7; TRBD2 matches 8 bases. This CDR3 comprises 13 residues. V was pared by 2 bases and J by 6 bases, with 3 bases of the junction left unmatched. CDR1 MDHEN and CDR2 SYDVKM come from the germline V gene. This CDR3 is CASSLLRGGEQYF. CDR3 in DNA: TGTGCCAGCAGTTTACTACGGGGGGGCGAGCAGTACTTC.

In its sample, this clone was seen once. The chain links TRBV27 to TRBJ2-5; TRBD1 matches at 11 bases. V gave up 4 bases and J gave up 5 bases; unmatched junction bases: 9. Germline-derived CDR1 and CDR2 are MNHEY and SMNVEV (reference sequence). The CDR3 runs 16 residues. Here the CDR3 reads CASSSWTGGSWETQYF. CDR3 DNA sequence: TGTGCCAGCAGTTCGTGGACAGGGGGCAGCTGGGAGACCCAGTACTTC.